Shown below are 16 T cell receptor beta chains from a single sample sequenced in a study of T-cell reconstitution after alpha-beta-depleted transplantation in children. Unique molecular identifiers were used in preparing the TCRbeta library. Using its own MiXCR run on the PCR reads, TCRdb lists one record per CDR3 protein. The sample has 170,000 or so distinct CDR3 sequences, approximately 7% seen once. The sample consisted of PBMCs from the stem cell graft donor, taken from the stem cell graft. All receptors come from a human donor who donated a stem cell graft to a child with Wiskott-Aldrich syndrome.

Of note for this clonotype: A read error is possible here, since a much larger clone lies one base away. The J gene is TRBJ1-5, the V gene TRBV15; D is unresolved. V was cut by 0 bases and J by 1 base, with 7 bases left in between. The V gene's germline CDR1 is LNHNV and CDR2 YYDKDF (reference sequence). The CDR3 length is 15 residues. In nucleotides, the CDR3 is TGTGCCACCAGCAGAGATCCCAAAAGCAATCAGCCCCAGCATTTT. Translating it yields CATSRDPKSNQPQHF.

V is TRBV24-1 and J is TRBJ2-3; D possibly corresponds to TRBD2 (7 bases). V lost 4 bases and J 1 base, leaving 14 bases between the germline ends. The CDR3 sequence is 16 residues long. CDR1 is KGHDR and CDR2 is SFDVKD in the germline V gene. The CDR3 loop reads CATSDSRGGRTDTQYF. The CDR3 nucleotides read TGTGCCACCAGTGACTCAAGGGGGGGGCGCACAGATACGCAGTATTTT.

V and J are TRBV4-1 and TRBJ2-2, with TRBD2 identical over 8 bases. The CDR3 totals 17 residues. V dropped 0 bases and J dropped 7; count of bases not matched to a gene: 10. Germline CDR1 is MGHRA and CDR2 is YSYEKL. The CDR3 nucleotides are TGCGCCAGCAGCCAAGACGTTCCGGGGGGGACGGTCGGGGAGCTGTTTTTT. It translates to CASSQDVPGGTVGELFF.

This clonotype was seen a handful of times. V and J are TRBV20-1 and TRBJ2-1, with 13 nucleotides matching TRBD2. Germline assignment: CDR1 DFQATT and CDR2 SNEGSKA (reference sequence). CDR3 length: 16 residues. V dropped 5 bases and J dropped 2; count of bases not matched to a gene: 6. CDR3 nucleotides: TGCAGTGCTTCACTAGCGGGAGGGTTCGCCTACAATGAGCAGTTCTTC. It yields the protein CSASLAGGFAYNEQFF.

This clonotype occurred many times. CDR3 nucleotide sequence: TGTGCCAGCAGTTACTGGCGGGACACAAGACTGAACAATGAGCAGTTCTTC. Translated, it gives CASSYWRDTRLNNEQFF. The V call is TRBV6-2 or TRBV6-3, the J call TRBJ2-1; D could derive from TRBD1 or TRBD2 (6 bases each). Deletions cut 1 base from V and 5 bases from J, with 18 bases between. The CDR3 loop spans 17 amino acids. In germline, CDR1 is MNHEY, CDR2 SVGEGT.

This clonotype occurred many times. This chain links TRBV25-1 with TRBJ2-1, with a possible D match to TRBD2 (6 bases). The CDR3 is made up of 14 amino acids. V was shortened by 4 bases and J by 7 bases, with 14 bases between the two germline ends. CDR1 is MGHDK and CDR2 is SYGVNS in the germline V gene. The chain's CDR3 is CASSGRGSGNEQFF. The CDR3 DNA reads as TGTGCCAGCAGTGGGCGGGGCTCCGGGAATGAGCAGTTCTTC.

The V gene is TRBV10-3, the J gene TRBJ2-1; no definite D call. CDR3 length: 14 amino acids. V lost 4 bases, J lost 0 bases, and 7 bases lay in between. Per the germline V gene, CDR1 is ENHRY and CDR2 is SYGVKD. The CDR3 DNA reads as TGTGCCATCAGTGTATATAGCTCCTACAATGAGCAGTTCTTC. It yields the protein CAISVYSSYNEQFF.

This clonotype was found many times. This chain joins TRBV21-1 and TRBJ2-7; TRBD1, as called in the table, went unchecked against the DNA. TRBV21-1 counts as a pseudogene. The CDR3 loop spans 14 amino acids. The CDR3 coding sequence is TGTGCCAGCACCGTAGATGGGGACAGGGACGAGCAGTACTTC. Translating it yields CASTVDGDRDEQYF.

The table lists this clonotype with many counts. The rearrangement joins TRBV29-1 to TRBJ1-4, with D maybe TRBD1 (6 bases). V lost 0 bases to trimming and J lost 6 bases, with 8 bases between them. Looked up from germline, CDR1 is SQVTM and CDR2 is ANQGSEA. The CDR3 has 13 amino acids. The CDR3 sequence is CSVEDKGDEKLFF. In DNA form, the CDR3 reads TGCAGCGTTGAAGACAAGGGGGATGAAAAACTGTTTTTT.

This chain links TRBV20-1 with TRBJ1-5; 10 bases are a match to TRBD1. Germline loops: CDR1 DFQATT, CDR2 SNEGSKA (reference sequence). V dropped 3 bases and J dropped 5; count of bases not matched to a gene: 4. There are 14 residues in the CDR3. The CDR3 loop reads CSARDRGFYQPQHF. Written as DNA, the CDR3 is TGCAGTGCTAGGGACAGGGGGTTTTATCAGCCCCAGCATTTT.

This clonotype has ten or more counts. The V gene is TRBV5-6, the J gene TRBJ1-5; TRBD1 matches 7 bases. CDR1 and CDR2 (germline): SGHDT, YYEEEE. The CDR3 is 13 amino acids. V lost 1 base and J lost 6; bases outside the gene matches: 1. CDR3 sequence reads: CASSLYRGQPQHF. The CDR3 DNA sequence: TGTGCCAGCAGCTTGTACAGGGGTCAGCCCCAGCATTTT.

This clonotype appeared many times. The rearrangement links TRBV29-1 to TRBJ1-2, with D possibly matching TRBD1 (5 bases). Trimming took off 0 bases at V and 3 bases at J, with 11 bases between the two ends. CDR1 SQVTM and CDR2 ANQGSEA come from the germline V gene. This CDR3 is built from 14 residues. DNA for the CDR3: TGCAGCGTTGAAGAGAGTGGGGGAGACTATGGCTACACCTTC. It translates to CSVEESGGDYGYTF.

This clonotype was picked up many times. V gene TRBV29-1 combines with J gene TRBJ1-2, with 12 bases identical to TRBD1. Germline loops: CDR1 SQVTM, CDR2 ANQGSEA. This CDR3 comprises 17 residues. V lost 3 bases and J lost 3; bases outside the gene matches: 11. CDR3: CSVDPTGGQGAYYGYTF. CDR3 sequence (DNA): TGCAGCGTTGATCCTACGGGGGGACAGGGGGCGTACTATGGCTACACCTTC.

The table lists this clonotype with many counts. The chain links TRBV11-2 to TRBJ2-2; weak D call: TRBD1 (6 bases). The germline V and J ends were trimmed by 7 bases and 0 bases, with 15 bases remaining between them. Per germline, CDR1 SGHAT and CDR2 FQNNGV. The length of the CDR3 is 16 residues. The CDR3, as DNA: TGTGCCAGCATCAGGGGTAGGGATTCGAACACCGGGGAGCTGTTTTTT. Its translation: CASIRGRDSNTGELFF.

This clonotype was picked up many times. This chain connects TRBV20-1 to TRBJ2-1; 7 bases are a match to TRBD2. The junction had 6 bases not matched to a gene; V was cut back by 2 bases and J by 8 bases. In germline, CDR1 is DFQATT, CDR2 SNEGSKA (reference sequence). The CDR3 extends over 13 amino acids. The CDR3: CSARSAGEDEQFF. CDR3 sequence (DNA): TGCAGTGCTAGATCGGCGGGAGAAGATGAGCAGTTCTTC.

The chain recombines TRBV7-2 with TRBJ2-2, with a possible D match to TRBD1 (5 bases). Germline V gene data show CDR1 as SGHTA and CDR2 as FQGNSA. V was trimmed by 7 bases and J by 3 bases, leaving 21 bases between them. The CDR3 length is 17 residues. CDR3 amino acids: CASTGRVHARDTGELFF. The CDR3 region has the DNA TGTGCCAGCACCGGCAGGGTCCACGCTCGGGACACCGGGGAGCTGTTTTTT.